This TCR beta chain was sequenced in a study of regulatory T cells in long-lasting Graves disease. Study-wide results and caveats: Among persistent patients, a larger number of public clonotypes were shared (about 2,700) than among newly diagnosed patients (about 950).

The CDR3 is made up of 15 amino acids. Germline lookup yields CDR1 SGHAT and CDR2 FQNNGV. V trimming: 0 bases; J trimming: 4 bases; junction bases outside the gene matches: 4. With iRepertoire HTBI primers and Arm-PCR of CDR3 regions, TCR beta libraries were built. Using its own MiXCR run on the multiplex PCR reads, TCRdb lists one record per CDR3 protein. The sample records under 500,000 distinct CDR3 sequences, approximately 16% being singletons. Time point here: newly diagnosed GD, antithyroid drugs for less than 3 months. Generation of the TCR library employed RNA extracted from PBMCs. Diagnosing Graves' disease relied on the American Thyroid Association guidelines. Those enrolled as patients came out of an endocrinology department in Xi'an, China. In this sample, this clonotype turned up many times. The target antigen is unknown. These records were also assigned to another study, of T cells in Graves' hyperthyroidism and ophthalmopathy.

Sequences were derived from peripheral blood mononuclear cells (PBMCs), sampled at new diagnosis, from a patient treated with antithyroid drugs. The rearrangement joins TRBV11-2 to TRBJ2-7, with 9 bases that match TRBD2. This TCR was sampled from a woman in her twenties or thirties with Graves disease. The CDR3 region has the DNA TGTGCCAGCAGCTTAGAGGCGGGAGGGCGTTACGAGCAGTACTTC. It translates to CASSLEAGGRYEQYF.